Listed below are T cell receptor beta chains from one sample, sequenced in a study of blood T cell repertoires in COVID-19. The data were produced by immunoSEQ multiplex PCR, yet TCRdb's version contains in-frame clones alone and is incomplete. The sample lists hundreds of thousands of clones; 70% to 90% were seen once. The sequencing input was peripheral blood. These receptors were obtained from a human donor in a cohort sampled during active COVID-19. Each CDR3 is given with its conserved first and last residue. A D gene is named only where the DNA matches it firmly. Some rows have no size entry. The others give once, few or many, or a class for an expanded clone.

j_gene	d_gene	len	v_gene	abundance	CDR3nt	CDR3aa
TRBJ2-2	-	14	TRBV14	-	TGTGCCAGCAGTAAAGGGGTTACCACCGGGGAGCTGTTTTTT	CASSKGVTTGELFF
TRBJ1-3	-	17	TRBV18	-	TGTGCCAGCTCACCACTTGGGGCCTCCCTCTCTGGAAACACCATATATTTT	CASSPLGASLSGNTIYF
TRBJ2-5	-	15	TRBV11-2	once	TGTGCCAGCAGCGTAACACAGGGCATACAAGAGACCCAGTACTTC	CASSVTQGIQETQYF
TRBJ1-1	-	13	TRBV6-5	-	TGTGCCAGCAGCAGGGGCTTGAACACTGAAGCTTTCTTT	CASSRGLNTEAFF
TRBJ2-1	-	14	TRBV4-2	-	TGTGCCAGCAGCCAGGGGCGGGGCAACAATGAGCAGTTCTTC	CASSQGRGNNEQFF
TRBJ2-7	TRBD1	14	TRBV18	-	TGTGCCAGCTCACCCGGGACAGGGCTCTACGAGCAGTACTTC	CASSPGTGLYEQYF
TRBJ2-2	-	12	TRBV6-5	-	TGTGCCAGCCGCAGGGACACCGGGGAGCTGTTTTTT	CASRRDTGELFF
TRBJ1-1	TRBD1	15	TRBV24-1	-	TGTGCCACCAGTAGTGAGGGGGCGCGTGGGCCAGAAGCTTTCTTT	CATSSEGARGPEAFF
TRBJ1-5	-	14	TRBV9	-	TGTGCCAGCAGCCAAGGGAGGGCCAATCAGCCCCAGCATTTT	CASSQGRANQPQHF
TRBJ2-4	-	16	TRBV2	-	TGTGCCAGCAGTGCTACAGTTATGATCGGCAAAAACATTCAGTACTTC	CASSATVMIGKNIQYF
TRBJ2-7	TRBD1	15	TRBV6-6	-	TGTGCCAGCAGTGGCGGACAGGAGAACTCCTACGAGCAGTACTTC	CASSGGQENSYEQYF
TRBJ1-5	-	15	TRBV6-2/TRBV6-3	-	TGTGCCAGCAGCATCCGTGGGCCTCCTAATCAGCCCCAGCATTTT	CASSIRGPPNQPQHF
TRBJ2-3	TRBD2	15	TRBV5-1	-	TGCGCCAGCAGGTCTAGCGGGCTTCCCACAGATACGCAGTATTTT	CASRSSGLPTDTQYF
TRBJ2-4	TRBD1	13	TRBV12-3/TRBV12-4	-	TGTGCCAGCAACGACAGGGAGTGGGACATTCAGTACTTC	CASNDREWDIQYF
TRBJ2-3	TRBD2	18	TRBV6-1	-	TGTGCCAGCAGTGAAGTGGTTTTAACTAGCGGGAGCACAGATACGCAGTATTTT	CASSEVVLTSGSTDTQYF
TRBJ2-2	-	13	TRBV7-9	-	TGTGCCAGCAGCTTAGCGAGCCCCGGGGAGCTGTTTTTT	CASSLASPGELFF
TRBJ1-5	-	16	TRBV2	-	TGTGCCAGCAGCGAATGGATAGGGGAGGGCAATCAGCCCCAGCATTTT	CASSEWIGEGNQPQHF
TRBJ1-4	TRBD1	14	TRBV25-1	few	TGTGCCAGCCATTACGGGACAGGCGATGAAAAACTGTTTTTT	CASHYGTGDEKLFF
TRBJ2-2	TRBD2	15	TRBV19	-	TGTGCCAGTACCATGGGGAGGGTCGCCACCGGGGAGCTGTTTTTT	CASTMGRVATGELFF
TRBJ1-4	TRBD1	15	TRBV19	once	TGTGCCAGTAGCCACCCACGGACAGGGACTGAAAAACTGTTTTTT	CASSHPRTGTEKLFF
TRBJ2-7	-	14	TRBV5-1	-	TGCGCCAGCCGGATCCGGAGAGGCGCCTACGAGCAGTACTTC	CASRIRRGAYEQYF
TRBJ1-1	-	14	TRBV3-1/TRBV3-2	-	TGTGCCAGCAGCCAAGATCGGGAGTACACTGAAGCTTTCTTT	CASSQDREYTEAFF
TRBJ2-1	-	16	TRBV27	-	TGTGCCAGCAGTTTCTCTTCCGGGGAGACCGCAAATGAGCAGTTCTTC	CASSFSSGETANEQFF
TRBJ2-2	-	18	TRBV6-1	-	TGTGCCAGCAGTGAATCCAGGGGTATGGTGCAGGGCACCGGGGAGCTGTTTTTT	CASSESRGMVQGTGELFF
TRBJ2-7	-	13	TRBV6-5	-	TGTGCCAGCAGTACCCCGGACAGATACGAGCAGTACTTC	CASSTPDRYEQYF
TRBJ1-2	-	15	TRBV10-2	-	TGCGCCAGCAGTGCTCCGGGACATCGGGCGGGTGGCTACACCTTC	CASSAPGHRAGGYTF
TRBJ1-1	-	14	TRBV14	-	TGTGCCAGCAGCCCGCGGATAGGACTCACTGAAGCTTTCTTT	CASSPRIGLTEAFF
TRBJ2-3	-	17	TRBV24-1	once	TGTGCCACCAGTGATTTCCGATCAGGGGATAGCACAGATACGCAGTATTTT	CATSDFRSGDSTDTQYF
TRBJ1-1	-	15	TRBV7-9	-	TGTGCCAGCAGCCTCCACCGGGCGGGCGGCACTGAAGCTTTCTTT	CASSLHRAGGTEAFF
TRBJ2-7	TRBD1	13	TRBV6-5	-	TGTGCCAGAGACAGGGGGCGCACCTACGAGCAGTACTTC	CARDRGRTYEQYF
TRBJ1-2	TRBD1	15	TRBV27	-	TGTGCCAGCAGTTTAATCGGGACAGGGGGTTATGGCTACACCTTC	CASSLIGTGGYGYTF